This TCR beta chain was recovered during a study of T-cell memory formation after mild COVID-19. TCRdb redid the calling of the 5' RACE reads with MiXCR, one entry per CDR3 protein. The data contain about 310,000 distinct CDR3 sequences, 15% to 20% of them singletons. The TCR sequence derives from a man aged 18 to 29 who had mild COVID-19 (a few samples of this study predate the infection). Cell type and time point are not known. The sequencing sample was made of PBMCs or a T cell subset sorted from them (not recorded which).

The CDR3 DNA follows: TGCAGTGCCAGTAGCTATGGGACAGGGGGCTCAGATACGCAGTATTTT. Residues: CSASSYGTGGSDTQYF. The chain is built from TRBV20-1 and TRBJ2-3; 12 nucleotides align to TRBD1. In germline, CDR1 is DFQATT, CDR2 SNEGSKA (reference sequence). V lost 6 bases, J lost 4 bases, and 11 bases stayed unmatched. CDR3 size: 16 residues.